What follows are 3 T cell receptor beta chains derived from one specimen sequenced in a study of T-cell memory formation after mild COVID-19. TCRdb passed the 5' RACE reads through MiXCR, listing each CDR3 protein once. The sample consists of about 440,000 distinct CDR3 sequences, 20% of them appearing once. Material for sequencing was PBMCs or a T cell subset sorted from them (not recorded which). The receptors derive from an adult woman who had mild COVID-19 (a few samples of this study predate the infection). Cell type and time point are not known.

The genes are TRBV7-9 and TRBJ2-2, with TRBD1 matching over 7 bases. The CDR3 runs to 17 residues. Germline V gene lookup returns CDR1 SEHNR and CDR2 FQNEAQ (reference sequence). V dropped 7 bases and J dropped 2; count of bases not matched to a gene: 13. This CDR3 reads CASTQPPGTANTGELFF. The CDR3 DNA follows: TGTGCCAGCACCCAACCCCCCGGGACAGCTAACACCGGGGAGCTGTTTTTT.

V gene TRBV3-1 combines with J gene TRBJ1-6, with TRBD1 matching 9 bases. Germline CDR1 and CDR2: LGHDT and YNNKEL (reference sequence). This CDR3 comprises 15 residues. J was trimmed by 7 bases and V by 1 base; bases with no gene match: 2. For the CDR3, the DNA is TGTGCCAGCAGCCAAGTGGACAGGGGAAATTCACCCCTCCACTTT. Amino acids: CASSQVDRGNSPLHF.

The chain carries TRBV10-3 and TRBJ1-3; D remains unclear. V lost 10 bases and J 0 bases, leaving 10 bases between the germline ends. CDR1 and CDR2 (germline): ENHRY, SYGVKD. The CDR3 consists of 13 residues. CDR3 sequence reads: CATRPDSGNTIYF. The CDR3 DNA reads as TGTGCCACCAGACCGGACTCTGGAAACACCATATATTTT.